A single sample gave rise to the 2 T cell receptor beta chains below, sequenced in a study of CD8 T cells in Susac syndrome. RNA in amounts of about 0.5 to 1 ug was reverse transcribed with random hexamers. MiXCR, run by TCRdb on the immunoSEQ multiplex PCR reads, gives a single entry per CDR3 protein. The sample lists some 200,000 distinct CDR3 sequences; roughly 94% were seen once. Sequencing was carried out using CD8+ T cells from PBMCs. The receptor source for this set is a human donor with Susac syndrome.

V gene TRBV11-2 combines with J gene TRBJ1-5; 8 bases fit TRBD1. This CDR3 spans 15 amino acids. Germline trimming cut 5 bases from V and 4 bases from J; bases unmatched to any gene: 7. Germline V lookup: CDR1 SGHAT, CDR2 FQNNGV. CDR3 residues: CASSVTGVGNQPQHF. The CDR3 DNA follows: TGTGCCAGCAGCGTGACAGGGGTTGGGAATCAGCCCCAGCATTTT.

The gene calls are TRBV2 and TRBJ2-3; D unresolved. This CDR3 is built from 13 residues. The V end lost 8 bases, the J end lost 0 bases, and 9 bases lay between the germline ends. The germline gives CDR1 SNHLY, CDR2 FYNNEI. CDR3 sequence (DNA): TGTGCCAGCCAACTTTGGAGCACAGATACGCAGTATTTT. Translation gives CASQLWSTDTQYF.